Shown below are 29 T cell receptor beta chains from a single sample sequenced in a study of CD8 T cells in Susac syndrome. When the RNA was reverse transcribed, random hexamers were used with an input of about 0.45 to 1 ug. MiXCR, applied by TCRdb to the immunoSEQ multiplex PCR reads, yields one record per CDR3 protein. Among more than 95,000 distinct CDR3 sequences listed, 90% to 95% were seen once. The sequencing sample was made of CD8+ T cells from PBMCs. These receptors originate from a human donor with Susac syndrome.

The rearrangement joins TRBV20-1 to TRBJ2-5, with 9 bases aligning to TRBD1. Trimming cost V 3 bases and J 1 base; bases outside gene matches: 12. The CDR3 runs to 17 residues. Germline loops: CDR1 DFQATT, CDR2 SNEGSKA (reference sequence). This CDR3 is CSARSGQGKPIQETQYF. The CDR3 DNA is TGCAGTGCTAGGTCCGGACAGGGGAAACCGATCCAAGAGACCCAGTACTTC.

V gene TRBV29-1 combines with J gene TRBJ2-3; D is undetermined. The CDR3 has 10 residues. Germline V gives CDR1 SQVTM, CDR2 ANQGSEA. V was cut by 6 bases and J by 6 bases, with 7 bases left in between. CDR3 loop: CSVGADTQYF. The DNA of the CDR3 is TGCAGCGTGGGCGCCGATACGCAGTATTTT.

The chain couples TRBV29-1 to TRBJ2-1; 8 nucleotides agree with TRBD1. The V segment lost 7 bases and the J segment 6 bases; nucleotides outside the gene matches: 5. The germline V gene has CDR1 SQVTM and CDR2 ANQGSEA. This CDR3 spans 12 amino acids. The CDR3 sequence: CSGWTGSNEQFF. CDR3 in DNA: TGCAGCGGATGGACAGGGTCCAATGAGCAGTTCTTC.

The chain recombines TRBV15 with TRBJ2-3; D assignment may be TRBD1 or TRBD2 (5 bases each). V lost 4 bases and J lost 3, with 17 bases in between. CDR1 is LNHNV, CDR2 YYDKDF, per germline (reference sequence). The CDR3 totals 16 residues. This chain's CDR3 is CATSTSDGGETDTQYF. CDR3 bases: TGTGCCACCAGCACCTCAGATGGGGGTGAAACAGATACGCAGTATTTT.

The V call is TRBV12-3 or TRBV12-4, the J call TRBJ2-3; 8 bases match TRBD2. This CDR3 contains 15 residues. Trimming removed 5 bases from V and 3 bases from J; junction bases left unmatched: 7. CDR3 sequence (DNA): TGTGCCAGCAGTCCCTGGACGGGGGGGACAGATACGCAGTATTTT. This gives the protein CASSPWTGGTDTQYF.

This sequence joins TRBV6-2 or TRBV6-3 and TRBJ2-1, with D tentatively TRBD2 (5 bases). CDR1 MNHEY and CDR2 SVGEGT come from the germline V gene. This CDR3 comprises 14 residues. V was shortened by 9 bases and J by 5 bases, with 17 bases between the two germline ends. CDR3 in DNA: TGTGCCAGTTCCATCCGGGAACGGCACAATGAGCAGTTCTTC. Protein product: CASSIRERHNEQFF.

The CDR3 bases are TGTGCCACCCGACTCCAGGGCACAGATACGCAGTATTTT. Protein sequence: CATRLQGTDTQYF. V and J are TRBV27 and TRBJ2-3; D is undetermined. The V and J ends lost 10 bases and 1 base respectively, with 12 bases between them. Germline V lookup: CDR1 MNHEY, CDR2 SMNVEV (reference sequence). The CDR3 consists of 13 residues.

The chain is built from TRBV20-1 and TRBJ1-6, with 12 bases matching TRBD1. The germline gives CDR1 DFQATT, CDR2 SNEGSKA (reference sequence). Trimming cost V 6 bases and J 8 bases; bases outside gene matches: 20. The CDR3 extends over 19 amino acids. Here the CDR3 reads CSAPWERDRGQPDDSPLHF. The CDR3 DNA follows: TGCAGTGCCCCGTGGGAGAGGGACAGGGGGCAACCCGACGATTCACCCCTCCACTTT.

The V and J genes are TRBV4-1 and TRBJ2-3, with D uncertain. V was trimmed by 4 bases and J by 1 base, leaving 6 bases between them. The CDR3 is 13 amino acids. The germline V gene has CDR1 MGHRA and CDR2 YSYEKL. The CDR3 reads CASSRTGTDTQYF. CDR3 nucleotides: TGCGCCAGCAGCCGAACAGGCACAGATACGCAGTATTTT.

The V call is TRBV14, the J call TRBJ1-1; D is unresolved. This CDR3 is built from 14 residues. Trimming removed 0 bases at V and 6 bases at J, with 11 bases between. CDR1 is SGHDN and CDR2 is FVKESK in the germline V gene. The CDR3 DNA sequence: TGTGCCAGCAGCCAAGACATGGGCATACCTGAAGCTTTCTTT. It specifies CASSQDMGIPEAFF. Together with reference TRBV14 and TRBJ1-1, the CDR3 gives the full variable domain: EAGVTQFPSHSVIEKGQTVTLRCDPISGHDNLYWYRRVMGKEIKFLLHFVKESKQDESGMPNNRFLAERTGGTYSTLKVQPAELEDSGVYFCASSQDMGIPEAFFGQGTRLTVV.

CDR3 nucleotides: TGTGCCAGCAGCCACAACCAGGGGCGGCCCCAGCATTTT. Amino acid sequence: CASSHNQGRPQHF. V usage is TRBV5-6 and J usage is TRBJ1-5; TRBD1 is a possible D gene (6 bases). Germline CDR1 is SGHDT and CDR2 is YYEEEE. Trimming cost V 4 bases and J 9 bases, with 14 bases left between them. This CDR3 has 13 amino acids.

This clonotype was found once. This chain links TRBV27 with TRBJ1-1, with a possible D match to TRBD1 (5 bases). Germline assignment: CDR1 MNHEY and CDR2 SMNVEV (reference sequence). V lost 3 bases, J lost 5 bases, and 10 bases lay in between. The CDR3 runs to 13 residues. The CDR3 nucleotides are TGTGCCAGCAGTTTCTCGGGGGGGACTGAAGCTTTCTTT. It yields the protein CASSFSGGTEAFF.

This chain links TRBV13 with TRBJ1-2; tentatively, D is TRBD1 (6 bases). Germline lookup yields CDR1 PRHDT and CDR2 FYEKMQ (reference sequence). This CDR3 has 14 residues. V lost 3 bases to trimming and J lost 8 bases, with 16 bases between them. CDR3 bases: TGTGCCAGCAGCTTCACAGGGAATGAAGAAGGCTACACCTTC. Translation: CASSFTGNEEGYTF.

V gene TRBV25-1 combines with J gene TRBJ1-4; weak D call: TRBD1 (5 bases). Trimming shortened V by 7 bases and J by 3 bases, and 15 bases separated the two germline ends. The CDR3 consists of 15 residues. Per the germline V gene, CDR1 is MGHDK and CDR2 is SYGVNS. This chain's CDR3 is CASTSRQNSNEKLFF. The CDR3 DNA reads as TGTGCCAGCACCTCGCGACAGAACTCTAATGAAAAACTGTTTTTT.

This chain links TRBV28 with TRBJ1-5; D unclear. This CDR3 spans 15 amino acids. V was cut by 6 bases and J by 0 bases, with 12 bases left in between. Germline assignment: CDR1 MDHEN and CDR2 SYDVKM. The DNA of the CDR3 is TGTGCCAGCAGCATAACAGCTCATAGCAATCAGCCCCAGCATTTT. Its protein product is CASSITAHSNQPQHF.

The chain employs TRBV13 and TRBJ2-1; 8 bases fit TRBD2. CDR3 length: 16 residues. In germline, CDR1 is PRHDT, CDR2 FYEKMQ (reference sequence). With V trimmed by 5 bases and J by 4 bases, 10 bases remained unmatched. The CDR3 reads CASSASGTRGYNEQFF. The CDR3, as DNA: TGTGCCAGCAGCGCCTCCGGGACTAGAGGTTACAATGAGCAGTTCTTC.

The genes are TRBV19 and TRBJ2-2; D is uncertain. Germline CDR1 and CDR2: LNHDA and SQIVND (reference sequence). The ends were cut back, 7 bases at V and 7 bases at J, with 13 bases in the middle. The CDR3 contains 13 residues. The CDR3 is CASNGGRVGELFF. As DNA, the CDR3 is TGTGCCAGTAATGGTGGTCGAGTCGGGGAGCTGTTTTTT.

The J gene is TRBJ2-1, the V gene TRBV9; 14 nucleotides align to TRBD2. Germline CDR1 is SGDLS and CDR2 is YYNGEE. After removal of 3 bases from V and 7 bases from J, the junction contained 3 bases not matched to a gene. The CDR3 has 15 amino acids. The CDR3: CASSETSGRVNEQFF. The CDR3, as DNA: TGTGCCAGCAGCGAGACTAGCGGGAGGGTTAATGAGCAGTTCTTC.

V usage is TRBV20-1 and J usage is TRBJ2-7; D possibly matches TRBD1 or TRBD2 (5 bases each). V was shortened by 0 bases and J by 4 bases, with 22 bases between the two germline ends. CDR3 length: 17 amino acids. The V gene's germline CDR1 is DFQATT and CDR2 SNEGSKA (reference sequence). CDR3 loop: CSARDVGAGTKLYEQYF. As DNA, the CDR3 is TGCAGTGCTAGAGATGTCGGGGCAGGCACTAAACTTTACGAGCAGTACTTC.

This rearrangement joins TRBV7-9 to TRBJ2-1; TRBD1 is a possible D gene (6 bases). The CDR3 runs 12 residues. Germline V gives CDR1 SEHNR, CDR2 FQNEAQ (reference sequence). V gave up 6 bases and J gave up 7 bases, with 10 bases separating them. CDR3 residues: CASRGGGNEQFF. The CDR3 coding sequence is TGTGCCAGCAGAGGGGGTGGAAATGAGCAGTTCTTC. The full variable domain, completed using reference TRBV7-9 and TRBJ2-1, is DTGVSQNPRHKITKRGQNVTFRCDPISEHNRLYWYRQTLGQGPEFLTYFQNEAQLEKSRLLSDRFSAERPKGSFSTLEIQRTEQGDSAMYLCASRGGGNEQFFGPGTRLTVL.

The genes are TRBV5-4 and TRBJ1-5, with D uncertain. Germline V gives CDR1 SGHNT, CDR2 YYREEE (reference sequence). The CDR3 is 13 amino acids. The V gene lost 0 bases and the J gene lost 7 bases, with 8 bases spanning the gap. CDR3 residues: CASSLEVGQPQHF. The CDR3, as DNA: TGTGCCAGCAGCTTGGAGGTAGGACAGCCCCAGCATTTT.

The chain couples TRBV28 to TRBJ2-7, with TRBD2 matching 7 bases. The CDR3 has 16 residues. Germline CDR1 reads MDHEN; CDR2 reads SYDVKM. The J segment lost 2 bases and the V segment lost 2 bases, leaving 9 bases of the junction unmatched. CDR3 DNA: TGTGCCAGCAGTTTACTCTTCAGCGGGAAGACCTACGAGCAGTACTTC. It yields the protein CASSLLFSGKTYEQYF.

The chain links TRBV12-3 or TRBV12-4 to TRBJ2-1, with a tentative D call TRBD1 (6 bases). V lost 7 bases and J 0 bases, leaving 22 bases between the germline ends. The CDR3 has 18 amino acids. The CDR3 sequence: CASNFPAGVQSSYNEQFF. CDR3 DNA sequence: TGTGCCAGCAACTTCCCTGCAGGGGTTCAAAGCTCCTACAATGAGCAGTTCTTC.

This CDR3 reads CSVLSGEAFF. In DNA form, the CDR3 reads TGCAGCGTTCTCAGCGGGGAGGCTTTCTTT. The chain combines TRBV29-1 with TRBJ1-1; D is ambiguous. The germline V gene has CDR1 SQVTM and CDR2 ANQGSEA. The CDR3 totals 10 residues. The germline V and J ends were trimmed by 5 bases and 11 bases, with 12 bases remaining between them. Full variable domain (remainder filled in from reference TRBV29-1 and TRBJ1-1): SAVISQKPSRDICQRGTSLTIQCQVDSQVTMMFWYRQQPGQSLTLIATANQGSEATYESGFVIDKFPISRPNLTFSTLTVSNMSPEDSSIYLCSVLSGEAFFGQGTRLTVV.

This clonotype has only one observation. The chain is built from TRBV9 and TRBJ1-5, with D hard to call. Germline loops: CDR1 SGDLS, CDR2 YYNGEE. There are 13 residues in the CDR3. V shed 3 bases and J shed 2 bases, with 6 bases lying between them. CDR3: CASSGGGNQPQHF. The CDR3 DNA sequence: TGTGCCAGCAGCGGAGGTGGCAATCAGCCCCAGCATTTT.

The chain is built from TRBV25-1 and TRBJ2-3; the match to TRBD1 covers 9 bases. Germline V gives CDR1 MGHDK, CDR2 SYGVNS. This CDR3 has 16 amino acids. V was clipped by 3 bases and J by 0 bases; unmatched bases: 4. CDR3 loop: CASSDRDRASTDTQYF. The DNA of the CDR3 is TGTGCCAGCAGTGATAGGGACAGGGCTAGCACAGATACGCAGTATTTT.

The chain combines TRBV20-1 with TRBJ1-1, with D possibly being TRBD1 (5 bases). Germline CDR1 reads DFQATT; CDR2 reads SNEGSKA (reference sequence). This CDR3 is 16 amino acids long. V lost 0 bases and J 5 bases, leaving 19 bases between the germline ends. The CDR3 is CSAREWGGLIRTEAFF. In DNA form, the CDR3 reads TGCAGTGCTAGAGAGTGGGGGGGTTTGATTAGGACTGAAGCTTTCTTT.

The chain links TRBV28 to TRBJ2-1, with D tentatively TRBD1 or TRBD2 (5 bases each). The CDR3 is 15 residues long. Germline V gene lookup returns CDR1 MDHEN and CDR2 SYDVKM. The ends were cut back, 7 bases at V and 3 bases at J, with 16 bases in the middle. The CDR3 DNA sequence: TGTGCCAGCACCCGACGGGGCGCGGGCTACAATGAGCAGTTCTTC. Its translation: CASTRRGAGYNEQFF. The variable domain in full, completed from reference TRBV28 and TRBJ2-1, reads DVKVTQSSRYLVKRTGEKVFLECVQDMDHENMFWYRQDPGLGLRLIYFSYDVKMKEKGDIPEGYSVSREKKERFSLILESASTNQTSMYLCASTRRGAGYNEQFFGPGTRLTVL.

V is TRBV2 and J is TRBJ1-5; 10 bases line up with TRBD1. Germline values: CDR1 SNHLY, CDR2 FYNNEI. The CDR3 contains 16 residues. Trimming at V came to 6 bases and at J to 0 bases, leaving 5 bases not matched to a gene. CDR3 in amino acids: CASRAGQGVSNQPQHF. In DNA, the CDR3 is TGTGCCAGCAGGGCAGGACAGGGGGTTAGCAATCAGCCCCAGCATTTT.